A selection of T cell receptor beta chains follows, all from one sample in a study of shared clonotypes between healthy human individuals. Clones were read by immunoSEQ multiplex PCR, and TCRdb kept only the in-frame ones, dropping some. Among about 2.2 million clones listed, approximately 94% were seen once. Sequenced input: naive CD8+ T cells from PBMCs. The receptors stem from a young man in good health. Some clones in this sample may be carry-over from other donors' samples. Both conserved end residues are part of each CDR3. The D gene is left open where the match is weak. Clone size is shown for a subset of rows, as once, few, many or a class of expanded clone.

j_call: TRBJ2-7; v_call: TRBV6-1; d_call: -; clone_size: -; cdr3_nt: TGTGCCAGCAGAGGACAAGCAAGTTACGAGCAGTACTTC; cdr3_aa: CASRGQASYEQYF
j_call: TRBJ1-5; v_call: TRBV29-1; d_call: -; clone_size: -; cdr3_nt: TGCAGCGTTGATCGGGGGCCTAATCAGCCCCAGCATTTT; cdr3_aa: CSVDRGPNQPQHF
j_call: TRBJ2-1; v_call: TRBV9; d_call: -; clone_size: -; cdr3_nt: TGTGCCAGCAGCGGGCCTCCCAATGAGCAGTTCTTC; cdr3_aa: CASSGPPNEQFF
j_call: TRBJ2-1; v_call: TRBV10-3; d_call: TRBD2; clone_size: -; cdr3_nt: TGTGCCATCAGCCCCGGGACTAGCGGGGGTAGCTCCTACAATGAGCAGTTCTTC; cdr3_aa: CAISPGTSGGSSYNEQFF
j_call: TRBJ2-6; v_call: TRBV9; d_call: -; clone_size: -; cdr3_nt: TGTGCCAGCAGCGTATCCCCCTCGGACAGTTTGAACGTCCTGACTTTC; cdr3_aa: CASSVSPSDSLNVLTF
j_call: TRBJ2-7; v_call: TRBV4-1; d_call: TRBD1; clone_size: -; cdr3_nt: TGCGCCAGCAGCCATCTTCCGGGACAGGGCACCTACGAGCAGTACTTC; cdr3_aa: CASSHLPGQGTYEQYF
j_call: TRBJ2-5; v_call: TRBV27; d_call: -; clone_size: -; cdr3_nt: TGTGCCAGCAGTCCAGGGGAAGAGACCCAGTACTTC; cdr3_aa: CASSPGEETQYF
j_call: TRBJ2-1; v_call: TRBV9; d_call: TRBD2; clone_size: few; cdr3_nt: TGTGCCAGCAGCGCCGCTAGCGGGAGGGCCGATGAGCAGTTCTTC; cdr3_aa: CASSAASGRADEQFF
j_call: TRBJ2-7; v_call: TRBV14; d_call: -; clone_size: -; cdr3_nt: TGTGCCAGCAGCCCATATAGCGTCTACGAGCAGTACTTC; cdr3_aa: CASSPYSVYEQYF
j_call: TRBJ2-6; v_call: TRBV27; d_call: -; clone_size: once; cdr3_nt: TGTGCCAGCATGGCGGACGGCGGGTCCTGGGGGGCCAACGTCCTGACTTTC; cdr3_aa: CASMADGGSWGANVLTF